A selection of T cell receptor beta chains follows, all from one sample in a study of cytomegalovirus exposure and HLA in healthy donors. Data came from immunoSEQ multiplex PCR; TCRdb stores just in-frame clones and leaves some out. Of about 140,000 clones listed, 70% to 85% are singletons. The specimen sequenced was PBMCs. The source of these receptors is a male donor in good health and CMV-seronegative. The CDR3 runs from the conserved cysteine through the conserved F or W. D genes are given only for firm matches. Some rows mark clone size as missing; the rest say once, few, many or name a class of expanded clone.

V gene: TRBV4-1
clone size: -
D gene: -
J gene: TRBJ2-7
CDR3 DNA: TGCGCCAGCAGCCCTACGGGAGCTGGCTACGAGCAGTACTTC
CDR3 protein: CASSPTGAGYEQYF

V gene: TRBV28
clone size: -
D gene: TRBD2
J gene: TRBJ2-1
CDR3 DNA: TGTGCCAGCAGTTGGCGGGGGGTATTAAACAATGAGCAGTTCTTC
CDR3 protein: CASSWRGVLNNEQFF

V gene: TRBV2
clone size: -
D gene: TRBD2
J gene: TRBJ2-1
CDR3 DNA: TGTGCCAGCAGTGACTGGTTGTTGGCGGGAGAGCCGTTCTTC
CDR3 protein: CASSDWLLAGEPFF

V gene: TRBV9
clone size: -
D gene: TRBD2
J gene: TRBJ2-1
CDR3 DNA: TGTGCCAGCAGCGTAGCTCCTTCTAGCGGGAGTTCCTACAATGAGCAGTTCTTC
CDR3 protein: CASSVAPSSGSSYNEQFF

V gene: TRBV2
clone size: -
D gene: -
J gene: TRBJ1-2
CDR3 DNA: TGTGCCAGCACCCCTGGTACCAGATTCTATGGCTACACCTTC
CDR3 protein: CASTPGTRFYGYTF

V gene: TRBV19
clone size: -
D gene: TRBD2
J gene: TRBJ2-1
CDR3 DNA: TGTGCCAGTACCCCCGGGAGCGGGAGGGCCTCCTACAATGAGCAGTTCTTC
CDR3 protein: CASTPGSGRASYNEQFF

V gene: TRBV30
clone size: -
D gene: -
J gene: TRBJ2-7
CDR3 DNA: TGTGCCTGGAGTGTACGCGATAGTTCTAGGGGTAACGAGCAGTACTTC
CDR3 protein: CAWSVRDSSRGNEQYF

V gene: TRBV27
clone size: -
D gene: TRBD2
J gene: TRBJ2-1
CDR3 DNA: TGTGCCAGCAGTTTGGGACTAGCGGGAGGGGATAATGAGCAGTTCTTC
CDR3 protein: CASSLGLAGGDNEQFF

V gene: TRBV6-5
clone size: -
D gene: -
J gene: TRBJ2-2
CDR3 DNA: TGTGCCAGCAGCCCTCGGGGAGGCACCGGGGAGCTGTTTTTT
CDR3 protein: CASSPRGGTGELFF

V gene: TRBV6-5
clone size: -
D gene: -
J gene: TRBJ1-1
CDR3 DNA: TGTGCCAGCAGTTTCCGCCCCGTTACCCCCGGTGAAGCTTTCTTT
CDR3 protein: CASSFRPVTPGEAFF

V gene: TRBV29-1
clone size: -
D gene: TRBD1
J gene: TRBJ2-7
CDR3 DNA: TGCAGCGTTGGGATGGGACAGGGCGGCTACGAGCAGTACTTC
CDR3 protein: CSVGMGQGGYEQYF

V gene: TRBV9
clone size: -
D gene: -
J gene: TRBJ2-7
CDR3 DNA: TGTGCCAGCAGCGCCGGGGACTTATACGAGCAGTACTTC
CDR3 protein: CASSAGDLYEQYF

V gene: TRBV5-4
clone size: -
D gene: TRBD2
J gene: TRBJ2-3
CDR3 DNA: TGTGCCAGCAGCCCACTAGCGGCTAGCACAGATACGCAGTATTTT
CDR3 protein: CASSPLAASTDTQYF

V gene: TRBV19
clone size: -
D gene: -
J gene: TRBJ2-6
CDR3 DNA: TGTGCCAGTAGTATAATGAGCGGGGCCAACGTCCTGACTTTC
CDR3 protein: CASSIMSGANVLTF

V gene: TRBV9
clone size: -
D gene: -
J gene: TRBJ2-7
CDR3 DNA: TGTGCCAGCAGCCCCGGGCCGAAAACAGGGTGGGTCCCCTACGAGCAGTACTTC
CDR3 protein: CASSPGPKTGWVPYEQYF

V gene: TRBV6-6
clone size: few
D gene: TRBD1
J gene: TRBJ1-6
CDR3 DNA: TGTGCCAGCAGTTACGACAGGGACCTTAATTCACCCCTCCACTTT
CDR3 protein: CASSYDRDLNSPLHF

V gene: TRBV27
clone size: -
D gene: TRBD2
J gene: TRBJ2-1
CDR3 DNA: TGTGCCAGCAGTTTCACTAGCGGGTTAAATGAGCAGTTCTTC
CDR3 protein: CASSFTSGLNEQFF

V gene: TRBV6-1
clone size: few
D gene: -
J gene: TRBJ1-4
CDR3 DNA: TGTGCCAGCCGCGCAACTAATGAAAAACTGTTTTTT
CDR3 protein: CASRATNEKLFF

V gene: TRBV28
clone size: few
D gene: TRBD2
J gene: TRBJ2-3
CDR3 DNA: TGTGCCAGCAGTTTATGGCCCGGACTAGCGGGAGTCGAAAGCACAGATACGCAGTATTTT
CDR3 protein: CASSLWPGLAGVESTDTQYF

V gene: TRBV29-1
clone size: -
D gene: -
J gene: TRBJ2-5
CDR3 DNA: TGCAGCGTGTACCCGCCGTGGGCGCGAGAAGAGACCCAGTACTTC
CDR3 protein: CSVYPPWAREETQYF

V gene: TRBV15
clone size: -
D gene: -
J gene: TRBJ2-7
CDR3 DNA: TGTGCCACCTCCCCGGACAGTTCGACCTACGAGCAGTACTTC
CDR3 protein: CATSPDSSTYEQYF

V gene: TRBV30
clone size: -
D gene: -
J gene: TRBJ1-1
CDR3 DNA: TGTGCCCGAGGTCCCTACCCGTTCAGTGAAGCTTTCTTT
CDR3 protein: CARGPYPFSEAFF

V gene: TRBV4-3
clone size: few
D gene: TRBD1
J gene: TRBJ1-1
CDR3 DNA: TGCGCCAGCAGCCATGTTGGACAGGGGAACACTGAAGCTTTCTTT
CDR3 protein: CASSHVGQGNTEAFF

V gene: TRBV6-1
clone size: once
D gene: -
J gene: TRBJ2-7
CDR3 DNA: TGTGCCAGCAGTGAAGGAGTTAGCTCCTACGAGCAGTACTTC
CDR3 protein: CASSEGVSSYEQYF

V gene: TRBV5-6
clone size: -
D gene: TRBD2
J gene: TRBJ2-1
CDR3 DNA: TGTGCCAGCAGCTTGGGGGGACTAGCGGGAGTAATCAATGAGCAGTTCTTC
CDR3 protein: CASSLGGLAGVINEQFF

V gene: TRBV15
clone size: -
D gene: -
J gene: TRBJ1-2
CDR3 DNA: TGTGCCACCAGCAGAGATTTAGCGGGATCAGACGACTATGGCTACACCTTC
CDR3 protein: CATSRDLAGSDDYGYTF

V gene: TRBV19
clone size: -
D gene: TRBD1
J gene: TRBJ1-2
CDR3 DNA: TGTGCCAGTAGTACACGACAGGGGAGGGCTCATGGCTACACCTTC
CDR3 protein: CASSTRQGRAHGYTF

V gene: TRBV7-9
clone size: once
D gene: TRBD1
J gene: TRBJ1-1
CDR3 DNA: TGTGCCAGCAGCTTATTTGCAGGGGGCACTGAAGCTTTCTTT
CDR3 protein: CASSLFAGGTEAFF

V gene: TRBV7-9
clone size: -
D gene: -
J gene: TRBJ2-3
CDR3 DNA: TGTGCCAGCAACCTGACAGGAACGGGGAACACAGATACGCAGTATTTT
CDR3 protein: CASNLTGTGNTDTQYF

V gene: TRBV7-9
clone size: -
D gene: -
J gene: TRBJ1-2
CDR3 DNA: TGTGCCAGCAGCTTAGGACTGAACAACTATGGCTACACCTTC
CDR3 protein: CASSLGLNNYGYTF

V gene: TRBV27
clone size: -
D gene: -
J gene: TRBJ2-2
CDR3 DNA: TGTGCCAGCAGCCCGACTAGTGCCCCCGGGGAGCTGTTTTTT
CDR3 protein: CASSPTSAPGELFF

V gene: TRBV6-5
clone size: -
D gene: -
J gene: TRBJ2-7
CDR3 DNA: TGTGCCAGCAGTTACCCCGGGCCTGGAGGCGAGCAGTACTTC
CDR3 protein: CASSYPGPGGEQYF

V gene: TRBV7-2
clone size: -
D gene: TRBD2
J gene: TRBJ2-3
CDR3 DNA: TGTGCCAGCAGCTTGATTAGCGGGAGGGTCTCCACAGATACGCAGTATTTT
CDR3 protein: CASSLISGRVSTDTQYF

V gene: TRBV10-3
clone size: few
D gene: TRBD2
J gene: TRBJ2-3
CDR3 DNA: TGTGCCATCAGTGACCTAGCGGGCACAGATACGCAGTATTTT
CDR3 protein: CAISDLAGTDTQYF

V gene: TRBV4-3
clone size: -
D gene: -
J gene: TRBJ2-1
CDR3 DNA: TGCGCCAGCAGTCAAGAGGGCGGAGGGACCCTCGAGCAGTTCTTC
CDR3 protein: CASSQEGGGTLEQFF

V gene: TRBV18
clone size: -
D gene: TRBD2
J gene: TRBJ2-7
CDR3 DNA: TGTGCCAGCTCACCCGCGGGACTAGCGGAACACGAGCAGTACTTC
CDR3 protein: CASSPAGLAEHEQYF

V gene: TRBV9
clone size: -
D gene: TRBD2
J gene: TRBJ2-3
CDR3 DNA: TGTGCCAGCAGCGGTAGCGGGGGCATTGGGGATACGCAGTATTTT
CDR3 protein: CASSGSGGIGDTQYF